This is a list of T cell receptor beta chains from one sample in a study of T-cell memory formation after mild COVID-19. TCRdb ran MiXCR on the 5' RACE reads and lists one entry per CDR3 protein. Of hundreds of thousands of distinct CDR3 sequences in the sample, approximately 19% were seen once. Specimen: PBMCs or a T cell subset sorted from them (not recorded which). Receptor source: an adult woman who had mild COVID-19 (a few samples of this study predate the infection). Cell type and time point are not known. CDR3s include the opening cysteine and the closing phenylalanine or tryptophan. Fields, in order: CDR3 DNA, CDR3 protein, D gene, J gene, clone size, CDR3 length, V gene. The D gene is left open where the match is weak. Not every row has a clone size; where given, it reads once, few, many or a size class.

CDR3 DNA: TGCAGTGCTAGAAAGATGGAGACTCGGGAGCTGTTTTTT
CDR3 protein: CSARKMETRELFF
D gene: .
J gene: TRBJ2-2
clone size: .
CDR3 length: 13
V gene: TRBV20-1

CDR3 DNA: TGTGCCAGCAGCCTGCAGCTCTACGAGCAGTACTTC
CDR3 protein: CASSLQLYEQYF
D gene: .
J gene: TRBJ2-7
clone size: .
CDR3 length: 12
V gene: TRBV14

CDR3 DNA: TGCAGTGCTAGAATAAGTACAGGGGCTGTAACCTACGAGCAGTACTTC
CDR3 protein: CSARISTGAVTYEQYF
D gene: TRBD1
J gene: TRBJ2-7
clone size: few
CDR3 length: 16
V gene: TRBV20-1

CDR3 DNA: TGTGCCAGCAGGGGGACTAGCAGCGAGCAGTACTTC
CDR3 protein: CASRGTSSEQYF
D gene: TRBD2
J gene: TRBJ2-7
clone size: .
CDR3 length: 12
V gene: TRBV27

CDR3 DNA: TGTGCCAGCAGCTTGGGTATAGCTTGGAGCACAGATACGCAGTATTTT
CDR3 protein: CASSLGIAWSTDTQYF
D gene: .
J gene: TRBJ2-3
clone size: .
CDR3 length: 16
V gene: TRBV5-8

CDR3 DNA: TGCAGTGCTAGGGGGCTACGCCAAGAGACCCAGTACTTC
CDR3 protein: CSARGLRQETQYF
D gene: .
J gene: TRBJ2-5
clone size: .
CDR3 length: 13
V gene: TRBV20-1

CDR3 DNA: TGTGCCAGCAGCCCGACGTTTGAGGAGCTTAGCTCCTACAATGAGCAGTTCTTC
CDR3 protein: CASSPTFEELSSYNEQFF
D gene: .
J gene: TRBJ2-1
clone size: few
CDR3 length: 18
V gene: TRBV11-2

CDR3 DNA: TGCGCCAGCAGATGGGGCGGCACTGAAGCTTTCTTT
CDR3 protein: CASRWGGTEAFF
D gene: .
J gene: TRBJ1-1
clone size: .
CDR3 length: 12
V gene: TRBV5-1

CDR3 DNA: TGCGCCAGCAGCTTTAACGTTGGCAATGAGCAGTTCTTC
CDR3 protein: CASSFNVGNEQFF
D gene: .
J gene: TRBJ2-1
clone size: .
CDR3 length: 13
V gene: TRBV5-1

CDR3 DNA: TGTGCCAGCAGTTTGGCTAGCGGCCCCTCCTACGAGCAGTACTTC
CDR3 protein: CASSLASGPSYEQYF
D gene: TRBD2
J gene: TRBJ2-7
clone size: few
CDR3 length: 15
V gene: TRBV12-3/TRBV12-4

CDR3 DNA: TGCGCCAGCAGCCGATTGGAGGGGGCAAACTACGAGCAGTACTTC
CDR3 protein: CASSRLEGANYEQYF
D gene: .
J gene: TRBJ2-7
clone size: few
CDR3 length: 15
V gene: TRBV4-1

CDR3 DNA: TGTGCCAGCAGCTCGGTTTCCGGGGAGCTGTTTTTT
CDR3 protein: CASSSVSGELFF
D gene: .
J gene: TRBJ2-2
clone size: .
CDR3 length: 12
V gene: TRBV6-2/TRBV6-3

CDR3 DNA: TGTGCCACCAGTGATTTGGGCGGGGGGATAGACTACGAGCAGTACTTC
CDR3 protein: CATSDLGGGIDYEQYF
D gene: TRBD2
J gene: TRBJ2-7
clone size: .
CDR3 length: 16
V gene: TRBV24-1

CDR3 DNA: TGTGCCAGCAGTTTAGCGCTTCGGAGCAGCTGGTCCACCTACGAGCAGTACTTC
CDR3 protein: CASSLALRSSWSTYEQYF
D gene: .
J gene: TRBJ2-7
clone size: .
CDR3 length: 18
V gene: TRBV12-3/TRBV12-4

CDR3 DNA: TGCAGCGTTGAAGATCCTCCCGGGACAGGAAACACCGGGGAGCTGTTTTTT
CDR3 protein: CSVEDPPGTGNTGELFF
D gene: TRBD1
J gene: TRBJ2-2
clone size: .
CDR3 length: 17
V gene: TRBV29-1

CDR3 DNA: TGTGCCAGCAGCCAAGCGGGAGGGGGTCTAGATACGCAGTATTTT
CDR3 protein: CASSQAGGGLDTQYF
D gene: TRBD2
J gene: TRBJ2-3
clone size: .
CDR3 length: 15
V gene: TRBV9

CDR3 DNA: TGTGCCAGCAGCAAGACTAGCGAAGAGACCCAGTACTTC
CDR3 protein: CASSKTSEETQYF
D gene: TRBD2
J gene: TRBJ2-5
clone size: few
CDR3 length: 13
V gene: TRBV5-4

CDR3 DNA: TGTGCCAGCAGTGAAGCCCCACCTCCAGTATCCTACGAGCAGTACTTC
CDR3 protein: CASSEAPPPVSYEQYF
D gene: .
J gene: TRBJ2-7
clone size: .
CDR3 length: 16
V gene: TRBV6-1

CDR3 DNA: TGTGCCAGCAATTCCAGGGGGAGCTCCTACGAGCAGTACTTC
CDR3 protein: CASNSRGSSYEQYF
D gene: TRBD1
J gene: TRBJ2-7
clone size: .
CDR3 length: 14
V gene: TRBV12-3/TRBV12-4

CDR3 DNA: TGTGCCAGCAGTGAGACAGGGAGCACCGGGGAGCTGTTTTTT
CDR3 protein: CASSETGSTGELFF
D gene: TRBD1
J gene: TRBJ2-2
clone size: few
CDR3 length: 14
V gene: TRBV2

CDR3 DNA: TGCAGCGTCGCCGGAAGTCCCCCTGGCACAGATACGCAGTATTTT
CDR3 protein: CSVAGSPPGTDTQYF
D gene: .
J gene: TRBJ2-3
clone size: .
CDR3 length: 15
V gene: TRBV29-1

CDR3 DNA: TGCGCCAGCAGCCCCGATGTGGGGGCCACTGAAGCTTTCTTT
CDR3 protein: CASSPDVGATEAFF
D gene: .
J gene: TRBJ1-1
clone size: .
CDR3 length: 14
V gene: TRBV5-1

CDR3 DNA: TGTGCCAGCAGCTCCCGGGCCCGCCCAGATACGCAGTATTTT
CDR3 protein: CASSSRARPDTQYF
D gene: .
J gene: TRBJ2-3
clone size: .
CDR3 length: 14
V gene: TRBV7-2

CDR3 DNA: TGTGCCAGCTTTACCGGGACAGGATGGGACACTGAAGCTTTCTTT
CDR3 protein: CASFTGTGWDTEAFF
D gene: TRBD1
J gene: TRBJ1-1
clone size: few
CDR3 length: 15
V gene: TRBV18

CDR3 DNA: TGTGCCAGCAGTCCGACGGGGCGAAACTATGGCTACACCTTC
CDR3 protein: CASSPTGRNYGYTF
D gene: .
J gene: TRBJ1-2
clone size: once
CDR3 length: 14
V gene: TRBV27

CDR3 DNA: TGTGCCAGCAGTTCCGGGACAGGGTCAGGCTCCTACGAGCAGTACTTC
CDR3 protein: CASSSGTGSGSYEQYF
D gene: TRBD1
J gene: TRBJ2-7
clone size: .
CDR3 length: 16
V gene: TRBV27

CDR3 DNA: TGCGCCAGCAGCTTGGTGAGCGGTTTGAACACCGGGGAGCTGTTTTTT
CDR3 protein: CASSLVSGLNTGELFF
D gene: .
J gene: TRBJ2-2
clone size: .
CDR3 length: 16
V gene: TRBV5-1

CDR3 DNA: TGTGCCAGCAATGGGGGAGCTTTACGAGAGACCCAGTACTTC
CDR3 protein: CASNGGALRETQYF
D gene: .
J gene: TRBJ2-5
clone size: few
CDR3 length: 14
V gene: TRBV6-2/TRBV6-3

CDR3 DNA: TGCAGCGTCCGCAGGGGTCAAGAGACCCAGTACTTC
CDR3 protein: CSVRRGQETQYF
D gene: .
J gene: TRBJ2-5
clone size: few
CDR3 length: 12
V gene: TRBV29-1

CDR3 DNA: TGCGCCAGCACCCCGGCCCCCCAGGGCACCGGGGAGCTGTTTTTT
CDR3 protein: CASTPAPQGTGELFF
D gene: .
J gene: TRBJ2-2
clone size: .
CDR3 length: 15
V gene: TRBV4-1

CDR3 DNA: TGCAGTGCTACCCAGCCAGGACGACTCTCCTACGAGCAGTACTTC
CDR3 protein: CSATQPGRLSYEQYF
D gene: .
J gene: TRBJ2-7
clone size: .
CDR3 length: 15
V gene: TRBV20-1

CDR3 DNA: TGTGCCATCAGTGAGTCGAGGGAAACTGGAGCTTTCTTT
CDR3 protein: CAISESRETGAFF
D gene: .
J gene: TRBJ1-1
clone size: .
CDR3 length: 13
V gene: TRBV10-3

CDR3 DNA: TGCAGTGCTCAAGCAGGGGGCACGGATTCACCCCTCCACTTT
CDR3 protein: CSAQAGGTDSPLHF
D gene: TRBD1
J gene: TRBJ1-6
clone size: .
CDR3 length: 14
V gene: TRBV20-1

CDR3 DNA: TGTGCTAGCGGGGGGGGCTTAGGCACAGATACGCAGTATTTT
CDR3 protein: CASGGGLGTDTQYF
D gene: TRBD2
J gene: TRBJ2-3
clone size: .
CDR3 length: 14
V gene: TRBV7-3

CDR3 DNA: TGTGCCAGCAGCTTTCTAGCGGGGGGGGCCACCGATACGCAGTATTTT
CDR3 protein: CASSFLAGGATDTQYF
D gene: TRBD2
J gene: TRBJ2-3
clone size: .
CDR3 length: 16
V gene: TRBV11-2

CDR3 DNA: TGTGCCAGCAGCCCCGGGGCAGGGGTCGCCTACGAGCAGTACTTC
CDR3 protein: CASSPGAGVAYEQYF
D gene: .
J gene: TRBJ2-7
clone size: few
CDR3 length: 15
V gene: TRBV5-5

CDR3 DNA: TGTGCCAGCAGTATGTTGGACAGGGCAGTCCACGAGCAGTACTTC
CDR3 protein: CASSMLDRAVHEQYF
D gene: TRBD1
J gene: TRBJ2-7
clone size: few
CDR3 length: 15
V gene: TRBV5-5

CDR3 DNA: TGTGCCAGCAGCCAGGACGGAAGGAGTAATGAAAAACTGTTTTTT
CDR3 protein: CASSQDGRSNEKLFF
D gene: .
J gene: TRBJ1-4
clone size: .
CDR3 length: 15
V gene: TRBV6-6

CDR3 DNA: TGTGCCAGCAGTAGGGACATTCTCTTGGGAGAGCAGTACTTC
CDR3 protein: CASSRDILLGEQYF
D gene: .
J gene: TRBJ2-7
clone size: .
CDR3 length: 14
V gene: TRBV6-6

CDR3 DNA: TGTGCCAGCAAACCAGCAGGAGCGGGTCCCCAAGAGACCCAGTACTTC
CDR3 protein: CASKPAGAGPQETQYF
D gene: .
J gene: TRBJ2-5
clone size: .
CDR3 length: 16
V gene: TRBV6-1

CDR3 DNA: TGCGCCAGCAGCCACGGAGACACCGGAGCATGGGATACGCAGTATTTT
CDR3 protein: CASSHGDTGAWDTQYF
D gene: .
J gene: TRBJ2-3
clone size: .
CDR3 length: 16
V gene: TRBV4-1

CDR3 DNA: TGTGCCAGCAGCTCTAGCGGGGGGGTCAATGAGCAGTTCTTC
CDR3 protein: CASSSSGGVNEQFF
D gene: TRBD2
J gene: TRBJ2-1
clone size: .
CDR3 length: 14
V gene: TRBV12-3/TRBV12-4

CDR3 DNA: TGTGCCAGCAGCCCTCAGACAGGAGACTCCTACGAGCAGTACTTC
CDR3 protein: CASSPQTGDSYEQYF
D gene: .
J gene: TRBJ2-7
clone size: .
CDR3 length: 15
V gene: TRBV7-2

CDR3 DNA: TGCGCCAGCAGCCAGACGACAGGGACCTATGGCTACACCTTC
CDR3 protein: CASSQTTGTYGYTF
D gene: TRBD1
J gene: TRBJ1-2
clone size: .
CDR3 length: 14
V gene: TRBV4-1

CDR3 DNA: TGTGCCAGCAGGACAGGGGGCAGAGACACCGGGGAGCTGTTTTTT
CDR3 protein: CASRTGGRDTGELFF
D gene: TRBD1
J gene: TRBJ2-2
clone size: once
CDR3 length: 15
V gene: TRBV7-2

CDR3 DNA: TGTGCCAGCAGCCCTGCAGGGGGCGGCCTTGTCTATGGCTACACCTTC
CDR3 protein: CASSPAGGGLVYGYTF
D gene: TRBD1
J gene: TRBJ1-2
clone size: .
CDR3 length: 16
V gene: TRBV5-5

CDR3 DNA: TGTGCCAGCAGTCTCTACGGAAGCACAGATACGCAGTATTTT
CDR3 protein: CASSLYGSTDTQYF
D gene: .
J gene: TRBJ2-3
clone size: .
CDR3 length: 14
V gene: TRBV9

CDR3 DNA: TGCGCCAGCAGCCCGCAACCGGACGGCCCCTACGAGCAGTACTTC
CDR3 protein: CASSPQPDGPYEQYF
D gene: .
J gene: TRBJ2-7
clone size: .
CDR3 length: 15
V gene: TRBV5-1

CDR3 DNA: TGTGCCAGCAGCTTAGCTGGGTCTCCCACAGATACGCAGTATTTT
CDR3 protein: CASSLAGSPTDTQYF
D gene: .
J gene: TRBJ2-3
clone size: few
CDR3 length: 15
V gene: TRBV7-2

CDR3 DNA: TGTGCCATCAGTACAGGGAGTCAAGAGACCCAGTACTTC
CDR3 protein: CAISTGSQETQYF
D gene: .
J gene: TRBJ2-5
clone size: few
CDR3 length: 13
V gene: TRBV10-3

CDR3 DNA: TGTGCCAGCAGCCCCGCCGCAGGGGGCCTGTACGAGCAGTACTTC
CDR3 protein: CASSPAAGGLYEQYF
D gene: TRBD1
J gene: TRBJ2-7
clone size: few
CDR3 length: 15
V gene: TRBV11-3

CDR3 DNA: TGTGCCAGCAGCGACCAGGGAATTGAGCAGTTCTTC
CDR3 protein: CASSDQGIEQFF
D gene: .
J gene: TRBJ2-1
clone size: .
CDR3 length: 12
V gene: TRBV5-5